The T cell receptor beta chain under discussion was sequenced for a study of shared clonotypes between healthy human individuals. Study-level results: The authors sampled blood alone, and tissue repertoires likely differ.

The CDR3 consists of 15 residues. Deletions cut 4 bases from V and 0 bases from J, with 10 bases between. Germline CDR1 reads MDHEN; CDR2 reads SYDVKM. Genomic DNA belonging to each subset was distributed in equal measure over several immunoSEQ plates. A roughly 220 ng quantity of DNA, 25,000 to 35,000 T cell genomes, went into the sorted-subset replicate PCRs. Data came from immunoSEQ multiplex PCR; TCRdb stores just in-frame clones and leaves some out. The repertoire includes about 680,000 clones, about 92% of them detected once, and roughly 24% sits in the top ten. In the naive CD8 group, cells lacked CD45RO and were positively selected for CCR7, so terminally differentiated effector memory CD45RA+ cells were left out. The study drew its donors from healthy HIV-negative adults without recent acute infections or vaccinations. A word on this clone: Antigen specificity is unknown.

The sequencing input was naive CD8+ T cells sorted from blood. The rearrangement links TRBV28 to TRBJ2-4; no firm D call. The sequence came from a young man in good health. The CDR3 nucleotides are TGTGCCAGCAGTTCAAGATTTCTAGCCAAAAACATTCAGTACTTC. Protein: CASSSRFLAKNIQYF.